Presented here are 14 T cell receptor beta chains from one specimen sequenced in a study of regulatory T cells in long-lasting Graves disease (dated by TCRdb to about 2021). Libraries were prepared through multiplex PCR. The data were produced on an Illumina HiSeq 4000. iRepertoire HTBI primers and Arm-PCR amplification of CDR3 regions were used to construct TCR beta libraries. TCRdb reworked the public reads: Q25 trimming with fastp, MiXCR clone assembly, productive beta chains retained. Rows matching on CDR3 protein sequence are summarized as one entry with the most common DNA and genes. Counted in this sample were over 650,000 distinct CDR3 sequences; 25% to 35% of them appeared once. Jointly, the top ten make up roughly 40% of the sample. The label giving this sample's time point can be read as: persistent/refractory GD, antithyroid drugs over 5 years with positive TRAb. For both TCR sequencing and RNA sequencing, RNA was extracted from PBMCs using TRIzol.

Source: peripheral blood mononuclear cells (PBMCs), taken when the disease was refractory, from a patient treated with antithyroid drugs. The receptors stem from a female donor with Graves disease.

This clonotype was seen ten or more times. The rearrangement links TRBV2 to TRBJ1-2; D not resolved. Germline-derived CDR1 and CDR2 are SNHLY and FYNNEI. Trimming took 2 bases from V and 0 from J, leaving 7 bases between them. The CDR3 is made up of 14 amino acids. The CDR3 DNA follows: TGTGCCAGCAGTGAAATGCTAGCTAACTATGGCTACACCTTC. This sequence encodes CASSEMLANYGYTF.

In DNA form, the CDR3 reads TGTGCCAGCAGTTTGGCCCGGAAAGGGGTTGCCACTGAAGCTTTCTTT. Translated, it gives CASSLARKGVATEAFF. V is TRBV7-9 and J is TRBJ1-1, with a tentative D call TRBD1 (5 bases). The CDR3 runs 16 residues. Trimming took 6 bases from V and 4 from J, leaving 21 bases between them. CDR1 is SEHNR, CDR2 FQNEAQ, per germline (reference sequence).

Concerning this clonotype: The junction departs from the called germline gene at one end, perhaps through a read error. The J gene is TRBJ2-2, the V gene TRBV2; no clear D. The germline V gene encodes CDR1 SNHLY and CDR2 FYNNEI. The CDR3 sequence is 13 residues long. CDR3 residues: CVSQDVNTGELFF. CDR3 sequence (DNA): TGTGTCAGCCAGGATGTCAACACCGGGGAGCTGTTTTTT.

This clonotype was observed a few times. The chain's CDR3 is CASSFPVNYGYTF. CDR3 DNA: TGTGCCAGCAGCTTTCCGGTTAACTATGGCTACACCTTC. The chain joins TRBV28 to TRBJ1-2; the D is unclear. The CDR3 loop spans 13 amino acids. Germline V gene lookup returns CDR1 MDHEN and CDR2 SYDVKM. Trimming pared 6 bases from V and 1 base from J, leaving 9 bases between.

The chain recombines TRBV20-1 with TRBJ2-7; TRBD2 agrees at 11 bases. Germline V lookup: CDR1 DFQATT, CDR2 SNEGSKA (reference sequence). V gave up 7 bases and J gave up 6 bases; unmatched junction bases: 8. The CDR3 totals 13 residues. The CDR3 DNA follows: TGCAGTGGGTTAGCGGGAGGGCCTTCCGAGCAGTACTTC. Amino acid sequence: CSGLAGGPSEQYF.

This clonotype was seen a few times. V usage is TRBV5-6 and J usage is TRBJ2-7, with TRBD1 matching 10 bases. The CDR3 sequence is 15 residues long. V lost 1 base, J lost 3 bases, and 4 bases stayed unmatched. The V gene's germline CDR1 is SGHDT and CDR2 YYEEEE. The CDR3 bases are TGTGCCAGCAGCTTGATGACAGGGGGCTACTACGAGCAGTACTTC. Translated: CASSLMTGGYYEQYF.

The table lists this clonotype with many counts. The V call is TRBV11-2, the J call TRBJ2-7; D possibly corresponds to TRBD2 (6 bases). The CDR3 loop spans 13 amino acids. CDR1 and CDR2 (germline): SGHAT, FQNNGV. V was clipped by 2 bases and J by 5 bases, with 10 bases between them. In DNA form, the CDR3 reads TGTGCCAGCAGCTTATTTGGGGGGAACGAGCAGTACTTC. The encoded protein is CASSLFGGNEQYF.

Only a few counts were recorded for this clonotype. The genes are TRBV7-2 and TRBJ1-1; D ambiguous. V lost 5 bases and J lost 0, with 10 bases in between. This CDR3 has 14 residues. Germline-derived CDR1 and CDR2 are SGHTA and FQGNSA. Here the CDR3 DNA reads TGTGCCAGCAGCCAGTTAGATATGAACACTGAAGCTTTCTTT. It yields the protein CASSQLDMNTEAFF.

This clonotype was seen many times. The chain recombines TRBV11-2 with TRBJ1-4; D not certain. V lost 1 base and J 8 bases, leaving 8 bases between the germline ends. The CDR3 sequence is 13 residues long. Germline CDR1 and CDR2: SGHAT and FQNNGV. In nucleotides, the CDR3 is TGTGCCAGCAGCTTAGCCTTCGGGGAAAAACTGTTTTTT. It encodes CASSLAFGEKLFF.

This clonotype has a count of ten or more. V and J are TRBV3-1 and TRBJ1-1; D gene unclear. Germline V lookup: CDR1 LGHDT, CDR2 YNNKEL (reference sequence). The CDR3 is 13 amino acids. The V end lost 3 bases, the J end lost 3 bases, and 8 bases lay between the germline ends. For the CDR3, the DNA is TGTGCCAGCAGCCAGGTCACCTACACTGAAGCTTTCTTT. Translating it yields CASSQVTYTEAFF.

The chain joins TRBV29-1 to TRBJ2-1; TRBD2 is a possible D gene (5 bases). CDR1 and CDR2 from the germline V gene are SQVTM and ANQGSEA. The V and J ends lost 7 bases and 6 bases respectively, with 10 bases between them. CDR3 length: 11 residues. The CDR3 sequence is CSGGLGNEQFF. The DNA of the CDR3 is TGCAGCGGCGGGCTCGGCAATGAGCAGTTCTTC.

This clonotype has at least ten counts. The chain links TRBV12-3 or TRBV12-4 to TRBJ2-7, with a tentative D call TRBD2 (7 bases). This CDR3 is 14 amino acids long. V was clipped by 0 bases and J by 3 bases, with 9 bases between them. CDR3 residues: CASSLARGGYEQYF. DNA for the CDR3: TGTGCCAGCAGTTTAGCGAGGGGGGGCTACGAGCAGTACTTC.

The chain couples TRBV10-3 to TRBJ2-2, with unresolved D. The CDR3 runs 14 residues. The ends were cut back, 11 bases at V and 0 bases at J, with 13 bases in the middle. Germline V gene data show CDR1 as ENHRY and CDR2 as SYGVKD. For the CDR3, the DNA is TGTGCCGTTAGTCGTCAAACGAACACCGGGGAGCTGTTTTTT. It codes for CAVSRQTNTGELFF.

This clonotype has ten or more counts. The rearrangement links TRBV11-2 to TRBJ2-1, with D tentatively TRBD2 (6 bases). The V gene lost 3 bases and the J gene lost 8 bases, with 14 bases spanning the gap. The germline V gene has CDR1 SGHAT and CDR2 FQNNGV. The CDR3 is made up of 14 amino acids. The CDR3 DNA follows: TGTGCCAGCAGCTTGCGTGCGGAGGGCGATGAGCAGTTCTTC. Its protein is CASSLRAEGDEQFF.